A single T cell receptor beta chain is shown here with its context. What it binds is unknown. TCRdb reprocessed the 5' RACE reads; each CDR3 protein has one entry and no DNA is given. In total, the table holds 550,000 or so distinct CDR3 sequences. This entry belongs to a study of T cells expressing NK-cell markers. Overall study context: Underlying the TCR beta repertoires were sorted CD3+CD56+NKG2C+, CD3+CD56+NKG2C- and CD3+CD56-NKG2C+ T cells. The sequencing cohort of eight donors included seven HCMV-seropositive individuals and one seronegative individual. Study-level findings and limits: Several donors showed these clonotypes also leading the CD3+CD56-NKG2C+ fraction.

The CDR3 runs to 15 residues. Germline CDR1 reads DFQATT; CDR2 reads SNEGSKA (reference sequence). The chain couples TRBV20-1 to TRBJ2-3; TCRdb proposes TRBD2, but this gene call is untestable without DNA. Sequencing was performed on blood T cells: a sorted CD56 or NKG2C T cell subset, CD4+ or CD8+ T cells, or bulk PBMC T cells (not recorded which). The receptor was derived from a young man in good health. The chain's CDR3 is CSAQGGASGSDTQYF.